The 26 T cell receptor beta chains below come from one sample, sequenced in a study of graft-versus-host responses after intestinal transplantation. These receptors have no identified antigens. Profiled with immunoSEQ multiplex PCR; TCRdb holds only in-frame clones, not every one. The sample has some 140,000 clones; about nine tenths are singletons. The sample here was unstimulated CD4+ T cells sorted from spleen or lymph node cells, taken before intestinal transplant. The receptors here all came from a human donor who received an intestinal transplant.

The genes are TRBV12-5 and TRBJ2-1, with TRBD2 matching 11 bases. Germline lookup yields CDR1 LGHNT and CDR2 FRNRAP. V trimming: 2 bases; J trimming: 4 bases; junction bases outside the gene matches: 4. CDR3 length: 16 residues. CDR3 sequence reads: CASGLSSGRGYNEQFF. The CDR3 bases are TGTGCTAGTGGTTTGAGTAGCGGGAGGGGGTACAATGAGCAGTTCTTC.

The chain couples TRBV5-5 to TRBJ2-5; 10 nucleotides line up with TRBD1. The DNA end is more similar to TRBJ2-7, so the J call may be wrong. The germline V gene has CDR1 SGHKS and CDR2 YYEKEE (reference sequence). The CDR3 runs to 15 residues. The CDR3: CASRNDRGQFDEQYF. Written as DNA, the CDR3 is TGTGCCAGCAGGAATGACAGGGGGCAATTCGACGAGCAGTACTTC.

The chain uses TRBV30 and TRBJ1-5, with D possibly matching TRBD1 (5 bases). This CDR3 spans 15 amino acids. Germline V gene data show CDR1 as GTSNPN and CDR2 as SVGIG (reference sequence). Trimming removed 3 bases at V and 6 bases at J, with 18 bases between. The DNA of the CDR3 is TGTGCCTGGAGCCCCGCGGGGGGGTATCCTCAGCCCCAGCATTTT. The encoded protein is CAWSPAGGYPQPQHF.

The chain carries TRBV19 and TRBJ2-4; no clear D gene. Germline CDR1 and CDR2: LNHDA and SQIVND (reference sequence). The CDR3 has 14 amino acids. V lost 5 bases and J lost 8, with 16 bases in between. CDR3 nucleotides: TGTGCCAGTAGTCCTCGGACCAGTAGGGACATTCAGTACTTC. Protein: CASSPRTSRDIQYF. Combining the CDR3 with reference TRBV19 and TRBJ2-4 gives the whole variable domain DGGITQSPKYLFRKEGQNVTLSCEQNLNHDAMYWYRQDPGQGLRLIYYSQIVNDFQKGDIAEGYSVSREKKESFPLTVTSAQKNPTAFYLCASSPRTSRDIQYFGAGTRLSVL.

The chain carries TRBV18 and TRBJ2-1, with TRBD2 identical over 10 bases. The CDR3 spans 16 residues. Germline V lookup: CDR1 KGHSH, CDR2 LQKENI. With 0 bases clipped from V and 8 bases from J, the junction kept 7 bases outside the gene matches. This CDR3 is CASSPPSSGRNDEQFF. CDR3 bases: TGTGCCAGCTCACCACCCTCTAGCGGGAGAAACGATGAGCAGTTCTTC.

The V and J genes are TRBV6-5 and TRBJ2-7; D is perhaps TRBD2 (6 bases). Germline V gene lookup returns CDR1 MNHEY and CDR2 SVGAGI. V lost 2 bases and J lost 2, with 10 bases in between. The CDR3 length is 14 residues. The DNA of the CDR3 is TGTGCCAGCAGTTACAGGCTAGCGCCCTACGAGCAGTACTTC. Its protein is CASSYRLAPYEQYF.

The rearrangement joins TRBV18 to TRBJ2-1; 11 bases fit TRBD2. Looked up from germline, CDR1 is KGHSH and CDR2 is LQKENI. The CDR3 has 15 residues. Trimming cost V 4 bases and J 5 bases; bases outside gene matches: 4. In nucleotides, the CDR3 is TGTGCCAGCTCACTGTCGACTAGCGGGAACAATGAGCAGTTCTTC. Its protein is CASSLSTSGNNEQFF.

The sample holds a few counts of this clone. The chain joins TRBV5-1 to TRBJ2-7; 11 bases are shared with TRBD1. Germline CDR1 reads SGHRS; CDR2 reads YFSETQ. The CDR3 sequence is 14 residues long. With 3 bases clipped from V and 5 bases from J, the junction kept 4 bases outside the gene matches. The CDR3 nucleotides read TGCGCCAGCAGCTGGGGGACAGGGGGAGACGAGCAGTACTTC. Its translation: CASSWGTGGDEQYF.

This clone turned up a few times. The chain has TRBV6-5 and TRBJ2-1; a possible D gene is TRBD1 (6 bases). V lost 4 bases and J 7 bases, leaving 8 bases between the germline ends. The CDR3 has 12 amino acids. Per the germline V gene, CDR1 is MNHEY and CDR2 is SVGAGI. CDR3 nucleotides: TGTGCCAGCAGTTTTCAGGGGAATGAGCAGTTCTTC. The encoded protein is CASSFQGNEQFF.

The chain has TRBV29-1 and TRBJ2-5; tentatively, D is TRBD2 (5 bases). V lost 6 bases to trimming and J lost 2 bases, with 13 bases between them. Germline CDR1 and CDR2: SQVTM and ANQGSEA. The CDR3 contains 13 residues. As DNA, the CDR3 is TGCAGCGTCGGACTCACAGTACAAGAGACCCAGTACTTC. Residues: CSVGLTVQETQYF.

In DNA, the CDR3 is TGTGCCAGCAGTTTACGGATGACTAGCGGGAGGTCAGATACGCAGTATTTT. The encoded protein is CASSLRMTSGRSDTQYF. The chain joins TRBV27 to TRBJ2-3; 13 nucleotides align to TRBD2. The V gene end was trimmed by 2 bases and the J gene end by 4 bases; junction bases not matched to a gene: 6. Per the germline V gene, CDR1 is MNHEY and CDR2 is SMNVEV (reference sequence). This CDR3 region has 17 residues.

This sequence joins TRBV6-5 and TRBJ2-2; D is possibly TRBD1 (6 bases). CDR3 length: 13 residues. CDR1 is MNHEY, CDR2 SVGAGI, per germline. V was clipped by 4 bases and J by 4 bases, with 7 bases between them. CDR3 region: CASSLGGTGELFF. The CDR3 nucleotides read TGTGCCAGCAGTTTAGGGGGCACCGGGGAGCTGTTTTTT.

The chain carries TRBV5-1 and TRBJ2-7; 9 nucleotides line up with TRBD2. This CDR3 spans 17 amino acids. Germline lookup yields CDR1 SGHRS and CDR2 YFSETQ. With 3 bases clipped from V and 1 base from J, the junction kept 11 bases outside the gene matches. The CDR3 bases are TGCGCCAGCAGCTCTTTGGCCGGGGCGGGAGGGTCCTACGAGCAGTACTTC. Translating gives CASSSLAGAGGSYEQYF.

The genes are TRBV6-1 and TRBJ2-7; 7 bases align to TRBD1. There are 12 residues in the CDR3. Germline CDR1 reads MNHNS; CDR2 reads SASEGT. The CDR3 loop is CATGQNPYEQYF. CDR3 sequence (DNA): TGTGCGACGGGACAGAACCCCTACGAGCAGTACTTC.

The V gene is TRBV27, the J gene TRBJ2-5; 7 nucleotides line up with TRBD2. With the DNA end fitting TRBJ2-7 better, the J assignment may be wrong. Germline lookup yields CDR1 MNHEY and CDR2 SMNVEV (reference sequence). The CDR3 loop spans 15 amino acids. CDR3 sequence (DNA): TGTGCCAGCAGTTTAAAGCGGGGAGCTTCTTACGAGCAGTACTTC. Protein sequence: CASSLKRGASYEQYF.

DNA of the CDR3: TGTGCCAGCAGCTTATCAGGACTAGACCAAGAGACCCAGTACTTC. This encodes CASSLSGLDQETQYF. The V call is TRBV7-6, the J call TRBJ2-5, with 7 bases identical to TRBD2. This CDR3 region has 15 residues. CDR1 and CDR2 from the germline V gene are SGHVS and FNYEAQ. With 2 bases clipped from V and 0 bases from J, the junction kept 3 bases outside the gene matches.

The CDR3 DNA follows: TGCGCCAGCAGCTTGGAGCCGGGGGGACTGAACTACGAGCAGTACTTC. The encoded protein is CASSLEPGGLNYEQYF. This rearrangement joins TRBV5-1 to TRBJ2-7; TRBD2 agrees at 7 bases. V lost 0 bases and J lost 3; bases outside the gene matches: 9. CDR1 is SGHRS, CDR2 YFSETQ, per germline. The CDR3 is made up of 16 amino acids.

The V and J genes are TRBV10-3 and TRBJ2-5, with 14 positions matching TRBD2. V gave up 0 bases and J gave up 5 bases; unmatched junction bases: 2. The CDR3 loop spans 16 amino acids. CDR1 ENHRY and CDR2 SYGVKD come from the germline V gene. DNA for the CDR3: TGTGCCATCAGTGAGTCGACTAGCGGGAGGGTGGAGACCCAGTACTTC. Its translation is CAISESTSGRVETQYF.

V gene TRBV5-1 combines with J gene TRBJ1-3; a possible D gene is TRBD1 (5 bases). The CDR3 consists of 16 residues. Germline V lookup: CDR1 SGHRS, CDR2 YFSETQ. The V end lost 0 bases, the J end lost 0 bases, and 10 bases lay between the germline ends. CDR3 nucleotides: TGCGCCAGCAGCTTGGCGGGACCGGTCTCTGGAAACACCATATATTTT. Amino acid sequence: CASSLAGPVSGNTIYF. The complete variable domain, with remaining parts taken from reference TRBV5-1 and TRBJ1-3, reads KAGVTQTPRYLIKTRGQQVTLSCSPISGHRSVSWYQQTPGQGLQFLFEYFSETQRNKGNFPGRFSGRQFSNSRSEMNVSTLELGDSALYLCASSLAGPVSGNTIYFGEGSWLTVV.

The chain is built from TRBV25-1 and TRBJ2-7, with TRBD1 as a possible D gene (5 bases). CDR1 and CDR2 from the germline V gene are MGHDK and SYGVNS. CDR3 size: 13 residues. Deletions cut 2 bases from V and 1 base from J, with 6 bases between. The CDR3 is CASSEAGSYEQYF. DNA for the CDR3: TGTGCCAGCAGTGAAGCAGGGTCCTACGAGCAGTACTTC.

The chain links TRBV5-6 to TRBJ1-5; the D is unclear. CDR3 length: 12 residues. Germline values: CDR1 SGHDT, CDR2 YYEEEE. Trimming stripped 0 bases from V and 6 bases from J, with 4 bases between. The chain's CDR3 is CASSLGAQPQHF. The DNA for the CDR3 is TGTGCCAGCAGCTTGGGGGCTCAGCCCCAGCATTTT.

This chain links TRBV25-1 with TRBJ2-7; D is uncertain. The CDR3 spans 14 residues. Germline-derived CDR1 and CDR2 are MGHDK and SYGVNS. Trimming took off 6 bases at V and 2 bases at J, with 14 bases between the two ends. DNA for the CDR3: TGTGCCAGCAGGGCCCCGGGTGGCCCCTACGAGCAGTACTTC. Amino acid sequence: CASRAPGGPYEQYF.

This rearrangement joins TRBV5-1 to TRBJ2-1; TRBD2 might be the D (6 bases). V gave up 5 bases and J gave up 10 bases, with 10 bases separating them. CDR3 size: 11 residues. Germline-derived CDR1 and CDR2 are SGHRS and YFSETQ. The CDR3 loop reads CASSYLAEQFF. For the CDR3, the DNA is TGCGCCAGCAGTTATCTAGCGGAGCAGTTCTTC. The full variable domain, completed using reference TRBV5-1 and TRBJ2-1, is KAGVTQTPRYLIKTRGQQVTLSCSPISGHRSVSWYQQTPGQGLQFLFEYFSETQRNKGNFPGRFSGRQFSNSRSEMNVSTLELGDSALYLCASSYLAEQFFGPGTRLTVL.

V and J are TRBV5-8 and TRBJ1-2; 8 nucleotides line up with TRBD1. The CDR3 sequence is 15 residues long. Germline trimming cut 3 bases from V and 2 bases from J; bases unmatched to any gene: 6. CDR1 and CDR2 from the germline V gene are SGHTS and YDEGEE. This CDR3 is CASSSGQAWNYGYTF. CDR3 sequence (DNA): TGTGCCAGCAGCTCGGGACAGGCCTGGAACTATGGCTACACCTTC.

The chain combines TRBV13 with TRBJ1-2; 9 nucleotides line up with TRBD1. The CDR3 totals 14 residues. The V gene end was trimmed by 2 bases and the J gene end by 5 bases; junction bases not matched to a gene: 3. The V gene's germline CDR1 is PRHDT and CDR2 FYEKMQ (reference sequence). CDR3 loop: CASSLTQGAYGYTF. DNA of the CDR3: TGTGCCAGCAGCTTAACACAGGGGGCGTATGGCTACACCTTC.

The CDR3 spells CASSFRGGQKDTEAFF. CDR3 DNA sequence: TGTGCCAGCAGCTTTAGGGGAGGACAGAAGGACACTGAAGCTTTCTTT. The rearrangement joins TRBV11-2 to TRBJ1-1; D perhaps matches TRBD1 (6 bases). Germline V gene data show CDR1 as SGHAT and CDR2 as FQNNGV. Trimming stripped 3 bases from V and 3 bases from J, with 17 bases between. The CDR3 runs to 16 residues.